One sample yielded the 20 T cell receptor beta chains listed below, sequenced in a study of cytomegalovirus exposure and HLA in healthy donors. Method: immunoSEQ multiplex PCR; TCRdb's copy keeps in-frame clones and lacks some. The table lists some 340,000 clones, 87% of them singletons, with 0.95% to 1.5% in the top ten. Sequencing input: PBMCs. All receptors come from a woman in her twenties or thirties in good health and CMV-seropositive.

The chain joins TRBV4-1 to TRBJ1-4; 8 positions agree with TRBD1. V trimming: 1 base; J trimming: 8 bases; junction bases outside the gene matches: 6. The CDR3 covers 15 residues. Germline loops: CDR1 MGHRA, CDR2 YSYEKL. For the CDR3, the DNA is TGCGCCAGCAGCCAAGCGGACAGGGACCCAGAAAAACTGTTTTTT. Translating gives CASSQADRDPEKLFF.

As concerns this clone: Additional DNA sequences in this sample encode the identical CDR3. This chain uses TRBV15 with TRBJ1-1, with D possibly matching TRBD1 (6 bases). The CDR3 sequence is 14 residues long. V was shortened by 0 bases and J by 5 bases, with 10 bases between the two germline ends. The germline CDR1 and CDR2 sequences are LNHNV and YYDKDF (reference sequence). CDR3 loop: CATSRDRGGTEAFF. CDR3 sequence (DNA): TGTGCCACCAGCAGAGATCGAGGGGGTACTGAAGCTTTCTTT.

V and J are TRBV29-1 and TRBJ2-2; 9 bases agree with TRBD2. V was clipped by 4 bases and J by 7 bases; unmatched bases: 10. The CDR3 is made up of 15 amino acids. Germline assignment: CDR1 SQVTM and CDR2 ANQGSEA. CDR3 in DNA: TGCAGCGTTGCCGGACTAGCGAGTTTTGGCGGGGAGCTGTTTTTT. It specifies CSVAGLASFGGELFF.

CDR3 protein: CAWGGRGQPQHF. Here the CDR3 DNA reads TGTGCCTGGGGGGGGAGGGGACAGCCCCAGCATTTT. The chain uses TRBV30 and TRBJ1-5; maybe TRBD1 (5 bases). V dropped 5 bases and J dropped 7 bases, with 12 bases sitting between them. CDR3 size: 12 residues. The germline V gene encodes CDR1 GTSNPN and CDR2 SVGIG (reference sequence).

The sample holds a few counts of this clone. V and J are TRBV27 and TRBJ2-7, with 9 bases matching TRBD1. V shed 6 bases, J shed 2 bases, and the junction held 2 bases outside the gene matches. CDR1 is MNHEY, CDR2 SMNVEV, per germline (reference sequence). The CDR3 sequence is 13 residues long. Here the CDR3 DNA reads TGTGCCAGCAGACGGACAGGGGCCTACGAGCAGTACTTC. This gives the protein CASRRTGAYEQYF.

V usage is TRBV7-3 and J usage is TRBJ2-1; perhaps TRBD2 as D (5 bases). Germline V CDR1 and CDR2: SGHTA, FQGTGA. The CDR3 spans 14 residues. Trimming stripped 2 bases from V and 2 bases from J, with 7 bases between. In DNA, the CDR3 is TGTGCCAGCAGCTTACTCGGGGCCTACAATGAGCAGTTCTTC. The encoded protein is CASSLLGAYNEQFF.

The chain has TRBV5-1 and TRBJ1-1, with a possible D match to TRBD1 (5 bases). The V and J ends lost 1 base and 0 bases respectively, with 7 bases between them. CDR1 and CDR2 from the germline V gene are SGHRS and YFSETQ. This CDR3 has 14 amino acids. CDR3 sequence: CASSLWTLNTEAFF. The CDR3 DNA reads as TGCGCCAGCAGCTTGTGGACATTGAACACTGAAGCTTTCTTT.

The chain has TRBV25-1 and TRBJ2-7; no clear D gene. The CDR3 is made up of 12 amino acids. Germline V gene lookup returns CDR1 MGHDK and CDR2 SYGVNS. V was clipped by 7 bases and J by 2 bases, with 9 bases between them. This CDR3 reads CASKSDAYEQYF. As DNA, the CDR3 is TGTGCCAGCAAGTCAGACGCCTACGAGCAGTACTTC.

The chain links TRBV28 to TRBJ2-5, with D perhaps matching TRBD2 (5 bases). The CDR3 spans 15 residues. Deletions cut 6 bases from V and 5 bases from J, with 19 bases between. Germline CDR1 MDHEN, CDR2 SYDVKM. The DNA for the CDR3 is TGTGCCAGCAGGACAAACCGGGGTAATTGGGAGACCCAGTACTTC. This translates into CASRTNRGNWETQYF. Drawing the rest from reference TRBV28 and TRBJ2-5, the complete variable domain is DVKVTQSSRYLVKRTGEKVFLECVQDMDHENMFWYRQDPGLGLRLIYFSYDVKMKEKGDIPEGYSVSREKKERFSLILESASTNQTSMYLCASRTNRGNWETQYFGPGTRLLVL.

J is TRBJ2-1 and V is TRBV27; 9 bases are a match to TRBD2. Germline V gene data show CDR1 as MNHEY and CDR2 as SMNVEV (reference sequence). V shed 4 bases and J 5 bases; nucleotides not matched to a gene: 9. This CDR3 has 16 amino acids. The CDR3 here is CASSYPPGLANNEQFF. CDR3 DNA sequence: TGTGCCAGCAGTTACCCCCCGGGACTAGCCAACAATGAGCAGTTCTTC.

The V call is TRBV6-5, the J call TRBJ2-7; D tentatively reads TRBD1 or TRBD2 (6 bases each). This CDR3 is built from 16 residues. Between the trimmed V and J ends, which lost 2 bases and 2 bases, there was a span of 16 bases. Per germline, CDR1 MNHEY and CDR2 SVGAGI. CDR3 nucleotides: TGTGCCAGCAGTTACATTGGTAGGGGGGCTACCTACGAGCAGTACTTC. Residues: CASSYIGRGATYEQYF.

The V and J genes are TRBV19 and TRBJ2-7; D not certain. Trimming took 3 bases from V and 3 from J, leaving 12 bases between them. CDR3 size: 14 residues. Per germline, CDR1 LNHDA and CDR2 SQIVND (reference sequence). DNA of the CDR3: TGTGCCAGTAGTATCCCTGGCAGGATCTACGAGCAGTACTTC. It codes for CASSIPGRIYEQYF.

V and J are TRBV19 and TRBJ2-3; no firm D call. Germline CDR1 LNHDA, CDR2 SQIVND (reference sequence). Trimming cost V 1 base and J 0 bases, with 8 bases left between them. This CDR3 comprises 15 residues. The CDR3 protein is CASSIGAISTDTQYF. Written as DNA, the CDR3 is TGTGCCAGTAGTATAGGGGCAATTAGCACAGATACGCAGTATTTT.

The CDR3 DNA reads as TGTGCCAGCACTTTGGTGGGAAGGGATAACTATGGCTACACCTTC. Protein product: CASTLVGRDNYGYTF. The chain links TRBV5-4 to TRBJ1-2; D gene unclear. The CDR3 is 15 residues long. CDR1 is SGHNT and CDR2 is YYREEE in the germline V gene (reference sequence). V was cut by 6 bases and J by 1 base, with 16 bases left in between.

This chain links TRBV19 with TRBJ1-1; a possible D gene is TRBD1 (5 bases). Trimming removed 4 bases at V and 5 bases at J, with 11 bases between. Germline V gives CDR1 LNHDA, CDR2 SQIVND (reference sequence). The CDR3 runs 13 residues. The CDR3: CASSNYGGTEAFF. CDR3 DNA sequence: TGTGCCAGTAGTAACTATGGGGGGACTGAAGCTTTCTTT. Full variable domain (remainder filled in from reference TRBV19 and TRBJ1-1): DGGITQSPKYLFRKEGQNVTLSCEQNLNHDAMYWYRQDPGQGLRLIYYSQIVNDFQKGDIAEGYSVSREKKESFPLTVTSAQKNPTAFYLCASSNYGGTEAFFGQGTRLTVV.

CDR3 protein: CASSDRELYEQYF. The CDR3 nucleotides are TGTGCCAGTAGTGACAGGGAGCTCTACGAGCAGTACTTC. This chain uses TRBV19 with TRBJ2-7, with TRBD1 matching over 7 bases. Germline V gene lookup returns CDR1 LNHDA and CDR2 SQIVND (reference sequence). The CDR3 is made up of 13 amino acids. Trimming took 5 bases from V and 3 from J; bases not matched to a gene: 4.

This clone was recorded only once. The V call is TRBV10-3, the J call TRBJ2-3, with 8 bases fitting TRBD2. The CDR3 has 15 residues. Germline V lookup: CDR1 ENHRY, CDR2 SYGVKD. The V gene end was trimmed by 3 bases and the J gene end by 5 bases; junction bases not matched to a gene: 7. This CDR3 reads CAISERGGGGDTQYF. The CDR3 DNA is TGTGCCATCAGTGAACGGGGGGGCGGAGGAGATACGCAGTATTTT.

This chain connects TRBV2 to TRBJ2-5, with TRBD2 identical over 9 bases. The junction had 4 bases not matched to a gene; V was cut back by 4 bases and J by 7 bases. The germline V gene encodes CDR1 SNHLY and CDR2 FYNNEI. There are 13 residues in the CDR3. The CDR3 spells CASSGTAGGTQYF. The CDR3 DNA is TGTGCCAGCAGTGGGACAGCGGGGGGGACCCAGTACTTC.

The CDR3, as DNA: TGTGCCAGTAGTCTAAGCGGGACAGGGGGCGCTGGCTATGGCTACACCTTC. It is translated as CASSLSGTGGAGYGYTF. This chain links TRBV19 with TRBJ1-2; TRBD1 matches 12 bases. The CDR3 covers 17 residues. CDR1 is LNHDA and CDR2 is SQIVND in the germline V gene (reference sequence). V shed 5 bases, J shed 4 bases, and the junction held 11 bases outside the gene matches. The whole variable domain, remainder taken from reference TRBV19 and TRBJ1-2, is DGGITQSPKYLFRKEGQNVTLSCEQNLNHDAMYWYRQDPGQGLRLIYYSQIVNDFQKGDIAEGYSVSREKKESFPLTVTSAQKNPTAFYLCASSLSGTGGAGYGYTFGSGTRLTVV.

The V call is TRBV7-9, the J call TRBJ2-3; D is possibly TRBD2 (7 bases). Germline V gene sequence: CDR1 SEHNR, CDR2 FQNEAQ (reference sequence). Deletions cut 1 base from V and 0 bases from J, with 11 bases between. This CDR3 comprises 16 residues. CDR3 protein: CASSLGGGQSTDTQYF. The CDR3 DNA reads TGTGCCAGCAGCTTAGGGGGGGGCCAGAGCACAGATACGCAGTATTTT.